This TCR beta chain was sequenced in a study of T cell responses to AZD1222 COVID-19 vaccine. This CDR3 region has 12 residues. V lost 6 bases and J lost 6, with 11 bases in between. From germline, CDR1 is SQVTM and CDR2 ANQGSEA. Concerning this clone itself: Its target is not known.

The repertoire was sequenced with immunoSEQ multiplex PCR; TCRdb's copy has only in-frame clones and lacks some. The sample has 140,000 to 150,000 clones; roughly 91% are singletons. Study results and limitations: Of spike-specific TCRs, nearly half reportedly target regions left unmutated in variants. Just six people given AZD1222 tested seropositive at baseline. Recipients of two AZD1222 doses showed rising Spike-specific TCR breadth and depth. Donors in the cohort were predominantly white British and more often female, and clonal diversity was possibly underestimated.

This TCR was sampled from an adult in good health. The rearrangement links TRBV29-1 to TRBJ1-4, with a tentative D call TRBD1 (6 bases). This material consisted of peripheral blood, taken on day 0 of AZD1222 vaccination. CDR3 residues: CSVREGDEKLFF. The CDR3 DNA is TGCAGCGTCCGAGAGGGGGATGAAAAACTGTTTTTT.